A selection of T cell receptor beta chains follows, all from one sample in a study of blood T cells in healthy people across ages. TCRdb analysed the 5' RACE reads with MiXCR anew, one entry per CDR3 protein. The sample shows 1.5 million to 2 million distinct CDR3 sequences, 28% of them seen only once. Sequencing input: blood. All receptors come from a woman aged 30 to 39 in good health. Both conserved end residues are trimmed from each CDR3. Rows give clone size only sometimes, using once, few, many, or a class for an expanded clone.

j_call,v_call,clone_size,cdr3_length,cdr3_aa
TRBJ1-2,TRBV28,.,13,ASSLSGTGGGGYT
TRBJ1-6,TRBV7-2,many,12,ASSPGTYNSPLH
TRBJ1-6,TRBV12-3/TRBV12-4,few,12,ASREGDAESPLH
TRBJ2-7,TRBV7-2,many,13,ASSSYRDQSYEQY
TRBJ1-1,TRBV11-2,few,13,ASSITGRVNTEAF
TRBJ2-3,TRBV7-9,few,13,ASSPVESLTDTQY
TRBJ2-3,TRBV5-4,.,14,ASSSSSERVTDTQY
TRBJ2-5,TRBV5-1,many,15,ASSLGGPARGGETQY
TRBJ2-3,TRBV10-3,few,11,AISAGMGDTQY
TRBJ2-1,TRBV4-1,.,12,ASSQEGTKTEQF
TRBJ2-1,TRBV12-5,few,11,ASAGFGTNEQF
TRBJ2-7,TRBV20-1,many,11,SATLGTGYEQY
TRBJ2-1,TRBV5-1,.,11,ASSLGWDNEQF
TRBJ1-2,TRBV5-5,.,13,ASSFSPRTEDGYT
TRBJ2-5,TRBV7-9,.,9,ASSLVGLVY
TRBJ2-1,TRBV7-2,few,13,ASSLSLGPYNEQF
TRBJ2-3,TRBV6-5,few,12,ASGLAVSTDTQY
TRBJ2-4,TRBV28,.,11,ASSFAGHGIQY
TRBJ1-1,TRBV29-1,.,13,RTEGGRARGTEAF
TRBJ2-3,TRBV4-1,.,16,ASSQSVLAGVVADTQY
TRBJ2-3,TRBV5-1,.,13,ASSPHLGGTDTQY
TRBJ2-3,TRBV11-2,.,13,ASSLGGAIPDTQY
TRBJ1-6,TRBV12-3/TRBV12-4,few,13,ASSFGTGGGSPLH
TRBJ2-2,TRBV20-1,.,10,SAGGGPGELF
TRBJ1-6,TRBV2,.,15,ASRGGTASSYNSPLH